This T cell receptor beta chain was identified during a study of human T cells and chemical hapten exposure (dated by TCRdb to 2020 to 2022). With respect to the entire study: For sensitization, 2% DPC in acetone was applied to an approximately 2 cm by approximately 2 cm area of upper inner arm skin. Throughout the roughly 25-week study period, patients were also given weekly therapeutic DPC doses on the scalp. Nearly 30 alopecia patients provided blood for TCR sequencing at one to four time points (pre-sensitization, 2, 6 and 24 weeks). Patch testing was done on the upper back using Finn chambers containing 0.01% DPC, and results were scored after 6 days according to International Contact Dermatitis Research Group standards. The mostly female patient cohort included alopecia areata with under or over 50% scalp involvement, alopecia totalis and alopecia universalis. This study followed changes in the peripheral blood TCR repertoire in vivo during primary and secondary sensitization of alopecia patients to the hapten diphenylcyclopropenone (DPC). Libraries were pooled for sequencing, and variation in per-sample TCR yields was attributed mainly to small differences in library volumes within the pool. Blood was sampled from patients pre-sensitization (week 0) and at 2, 6 and about 24 weeks after DPC sensitization. Broader findings and caveats from the paper: Because all patients had alopecia, a presumed autoimmune disease, the immune response of the patients might differ from that of healthy individuals. After repeated subsampling, the strength of the expansion versus patch-test correlation and the threshold at which it became significant changed. The number of TCRs above 1 in 1000 frequency did not change with DPC sensitization; there was no evidence of global repertoire structure alterations. Patch test score correlated positively with the number of PT1 expanded TCRs, reaching significance at thresholds 8, 16 and 32 but not at 4. Compared with pre-sensitization or healthy control sets, expanded TCRs formed significantly more large CDR3 similarity clusters, which is consistent with antigen-driven responses.

Preparation of the library involved RACE. The reads were generated on a NextSeq 500. During library preparation, unique molecular identifiers were attached to individual cDNA molecules so that TCRs could be counted in a quantitative, reproducible way. From each blood RNA sample, both TCR alpha and TCR beta chains were sequenced. Regarding the original processing steps: The median number of TCRs per sample was around 96,000, ranging from roughly 23,224 to 700,000. The Decombinator software suite was used to annotate V, J and CDR3 in the TCR reads. For PS versus PT1 abundance plots, all samples were subsampled to the same number of TCRs (28,000). Expanded TCRs were defined as absent before sensitization and observed at least eight times at the 2-week time point. The public reads were reprocessed in TCRdb via fastp at Q25 and MiXCR, keeping in-frame beta chains. Records with the same CDR3 protein are collapsed into one entry carrying the most frequent genes and DNA. Clone size and V and J calls follow TCRdb, not the original study. In this sample the table shows some 84,000 distinct CDR3 sequences, about 10% of which occur a single time. Over 3.5% of the sample comes from the top ten.

This clonotype was detected many times. Its target antigen remains unknown. Base-call qualities are not available, and no considerably larger clone is one nucleotide away. V is shortened by 4 bases, J by 5 bases, and the region joining them spans 14 bases. The germline V gene provides CDR1 SNHLY and CDR2 FYNNEI. Spanning cysteine to phenylalanine, the CDR3 consists of 15 amino acids. CDR3 DNA only is kept here, 45 bases in frame from base 1. Explained via the paper, the time point label denotes: patch test 3, about 24 weeks after DPC sensitization. The treatment or condition label of this sample denotes: therapeutic diphenylcyclopropenone sensitization with weekly scalp DPC. At each patch-test visit, blood was drawn before the patch test was applied. Eligible patients were aged 18 to 70, diagnosed with alopecia, deemed suitable for DPC therapy, and excluded if pregnant. Total RNA was isolated from unfractionated whole blood collected in Tempus Blood RNA tubes.

This receptor chain uses TRBV2 and TRBJ2-2, and possibly TRBD2, on 5 matching bases. This sample comprised whole blood, obtained in connection with sensitization to the hapten diphenylcyclopropenone (DPC). This sequence was found in a woman between 45 and 65 years old with alopecia areata. Some clones in this sample may be carry-over from other donors' samples. The CDR3 sequence is CASSVQRLGTGELFF. In nucleotides, the sequence is TGTGCCAGCAGTGTACAGCGGTTGGGGACCGGGGAGCTGTTTTTT. The variable domain in full, with residues beyond the CDR3 obtained from the reference TRBV2 and TRBJ2-2 genes, is EPEVTQTPSHQVTQMGQEVILRCVPISNHLYFYWYRQILGQKVEFLVSFYNNEISEKSEIFDDQFSVERPDGSNFTLKIRSTKLEDSAMYFCASSVQRLGTGELFFGEGSRLTVL.